This T cell receptor beta chain was captured in a study of siplizumab effects on memory and regulatory T cells. General observations from the study: Mappable CD4+ clones that were alloreactive averaged about 63% Treg-derived with siplizumab versus approximately 30% in controls.

The assay was immunoSEQ multiplex PCR, and TCRdb's table has in-frame clones only and misses some. The sample carries more than 85,000 clones, 94% recorded once. Details on this clone: Its antigen is as yet unknown.

CDR1 and CDR2 (germline): SGHRS, YFSETQ. The CDR3 has 16 residues. V was pared by 5 bases and J by 6 bases, with 22 bases between. This sequence joins TRBV5-1 and TRBJ2-3, with D tentatively TRBD1 or TRBD2 (6 bases each). This clonotype was sampled from a human donor in good health. Source material: Tregs sorted from blood. The CDR3: CASRPVGGRGFDTQYF. In DNA, the CDR3 is TGCGCCAGCAGACCGGTTGGGGGGCGTGGGTTTGATACGCAGTATTTT.